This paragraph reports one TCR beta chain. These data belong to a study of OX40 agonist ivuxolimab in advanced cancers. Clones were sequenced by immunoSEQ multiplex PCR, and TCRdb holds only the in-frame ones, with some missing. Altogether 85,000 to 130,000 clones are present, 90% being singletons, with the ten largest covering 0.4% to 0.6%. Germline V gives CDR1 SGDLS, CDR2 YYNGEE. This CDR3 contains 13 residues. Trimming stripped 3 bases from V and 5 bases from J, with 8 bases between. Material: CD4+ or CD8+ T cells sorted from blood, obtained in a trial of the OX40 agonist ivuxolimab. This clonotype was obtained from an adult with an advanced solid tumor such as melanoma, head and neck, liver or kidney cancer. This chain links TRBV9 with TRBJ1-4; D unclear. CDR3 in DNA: TGTGCCAGCAGCGCCCGGGAGAATGAAAAACTGTTTTTT. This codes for CASSARENEKLFF.